This T cell receptor (beta chain) emerged from a study of CD4+ T cells in melanoma (dated by TCRdb to between 2022 and 2023). A note on the overall study: The study examined neoantigen-specific CD4+ T cells in human melanoma. The paper as a whole reports these results and caveats: According to the report, neoantigen-specific CD4+ T cells in melanoma displayed diverse differentiation states. Neoantigen-specific CD4+ T cells were reported to be correlated with the function of CD8+ T cells, macrophages and B cells.

Of note for this clone: This receptor's antigen is unknown. Base quality data are lacking; no much larger clone is found one base away.

Libraries were prepared through the immunoSEQ multiplex PCR assay. TCRdb carries this immuneACCESS record with in-frame sequences only. Its versions omit some clonotypes, under half of them owing to an unresolved V gene in the studies checked, with the rest unexplained. The sample records about 120,000 clones, about nine tenths of which are singletons. Together, the top ten hold less than 4% of the sample. Trimming takes 1 base from V and 2 bases from J, and the germline ends sit 9 bases apart. The CDR3 spans 14 residues, from the cysteine through the phenylalanine. The entry retains the CDR3 DNA only, 42 bases that are in frame from base 1. Via the germline V gene, CDR1 is MNHNS and CDR2 SASEGT. The donors were melanoma patients.

The sequence derives from a human donor with melanoma. The sample comprised peripheral blood. The receptor chain draws on TRBV6-1 and TRBJ2-7, with the D gene call left open. Here is the DNA: TGTGCCAGCAGTGAAGGCGGCCGAACCTACGAGCAGTACTTC. Its amino acids are CASSEGGRTYEQYF.